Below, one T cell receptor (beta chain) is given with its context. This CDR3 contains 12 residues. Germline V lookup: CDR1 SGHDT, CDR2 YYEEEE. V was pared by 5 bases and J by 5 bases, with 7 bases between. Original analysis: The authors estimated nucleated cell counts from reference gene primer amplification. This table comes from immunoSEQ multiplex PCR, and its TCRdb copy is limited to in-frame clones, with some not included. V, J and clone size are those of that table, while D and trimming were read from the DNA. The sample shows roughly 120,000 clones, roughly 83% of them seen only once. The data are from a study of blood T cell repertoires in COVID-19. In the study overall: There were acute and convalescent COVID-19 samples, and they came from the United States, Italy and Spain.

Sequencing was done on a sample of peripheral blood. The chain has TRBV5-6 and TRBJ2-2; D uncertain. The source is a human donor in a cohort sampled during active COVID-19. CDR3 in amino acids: CASRELTGELFF. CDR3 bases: TGTGCCAGCAGGGAGCTAACCGGGGAGCTGTTTTTT.